Described below is a single T cell receptor (beta chain) sequence and its context. Authors' processing steps: The authors estimated nucleated cell counts from reference gene primer amplification. Clones were read by immunoSEQ multiplex PCR, and TCRdb kept only the in-frame ones, dropping some. That table gives V, J and clone size, and the DNA gave D and trimming. This repertoire shows 150,000 to 200,000 clones, 70% to 90% found once; its top ten account for roughly 7%. This sample stems from a study of blood T cell repertoires in COVID-19. Study at large: COVID-19 samples collected from the United States, Italy and Spain covered acute and convalescent phases. T cells, B-cell-depleted T cells, or PBMCs provided the cDNA or gDNA that served as material.

The CDR3 consists of 15 residues. The germline V gene encodes CDR1 MNHEY and CDR2 SMNVEV (reference sequence). The trim removed 2 bases at V and 2 bases at J, leaving 5 bases unmatched. This sequence originates from a woman aged 80 or over in a cohort sampled during active or convalescent COVID-19. This chain uses TRBV27 with TRBJ1-1; 7 positions agree with TRBD1. The sample taken for sequencing was peripheral blood. In DNA, the CDR3 is TGTGCCAGCAGTTTAGGCCAGGGGGGAAACACTGAAGCTTTCTTT. Residues: CASSLGQGGNTEAFF.